A selection of T cell receptor beta chains follows, all from one sample in a study of T cell responses to AZD1222 COVID-19 vaccine. Generated by immunoSEQ multiplex PCR, the TCRdb table keeps only in-frame clones and is missing some. The sample records about 140,000 clones, less than 95% being singletons. Specimen: peripheral blood, collected 28 days after the second AZD1222 dose. These receptor sequences come from an adult who received the AZD1222 COVID-19 vaccine. The CDR3 runs from the conserved cysteine through the conserved F or W. The order of the fields is CDR3 DNA, CDR3 protein, V gene, clone size, J gene, D gene. A D gene is named only where the DNA matches it firmly. Not all rows give a size; the values are once, few, many and, for expanded clones, a class.

TGCGCCAGCAGTGACAGGGACTCCGAGCAGTACTTC | CASSDRDSEQYF | TRBV10-1 | . | TRBJ2-7 | .
TGTGCCAGCAGTATTCGGACAGGGGGCGGACAGCCCCAGCATTTT | CASSIRTGGGQPQHF | TRBV28 | . | TRBJ1-5 | TRBD1
TGTGCCAGCAGTTCTAGGGGACAGGGATCTTCACCCCTCCACTTT | CASSSRGQGSSPLHF | TRBV27 | . | TRBJ1-6 | TRBD1
TGTGCCAGCTCACCAAGAACCGGGACAGGCAATGAGCAGTTCTTC | CASSPRTGTGNEQFF | TRBV18 | once | TRBJ2-1 | TRBD1
TGCGCCAGCAGCAAGGGACTAGCGGGGGGGCAGGTCATCCAAGAGACCCAGTACTTC | CASSKGLAGGQVIQETQYF | TRBV5-1 | . | TRBJ2-5 | TRBD2
TGTGCCATCGCCCCCTTCGGACAGGTCTCTGGAAACACCATATATTTT | CAIAPFGQVSGNTIYF | TRBV10-3 | . | TRBJ1-3 | TRBD1
TGTGCCATCAGCCCCGGGACAGGACTTATTAAGGATTCACCCCTCCACTTT | CAISPGTGLIKDSPLHF | TRBV10-3 | once | TRBJ1-6 | TRBD1
TGTGCCTGGAGTAAATACCCCGGGACTAGCGGGGGATTT | CAWSKYPGTSGGF | TRBV30 | once | TRBJ2-3 | TRBD2
TGTGCCAGCAGCTTGGACGGGTTAGCTGGAAACACCATATATTTT | CASSLDGLAGNTIYF | TRBV5-6 | . | TRBJ1-3 | .
TGTGCCAGCAGCTCTTGGGCCCGGGACGGGATCGGTCAGCCCCAGCATTTT | CASSSWARDGIGQPQHF | TRBV27 | . | TRBJ1-5 | .
TGCGCCAGCAGCCAAGATGGACTAAGAAACAATGAGCAGTTCTTC | CASSQDGLRNNEQFF | TRBV4-3 | . | TRBJ2-1 | .
TGCGCCAGGACAGGAAAGAATCAGCCCCAGCATTTT | CARTGKNQPQHF | TRBV10-2 | . | TRBJ1-5 | .
TGTGCCAGCAGCCGACAAGAATCCTACAATGAGCAGTTCTTC | CASSRQESYNEQFF | TRBV6-5 | . | TRBJ2-1 | .
TGTGCCAGCAGCCCGAACGCAAATCAGCCCCAGCATTTT | CASSPNANQPQHF | TRBV5-6 | once | TRBJ1-5 | .
TGCAGCGTTGTTGGAGGCCCTCAGAACCCGAACTATGGCTACACCTTC | CSVVGGPQNPNYGYTF | TRBV29-1 | . | TRBJ1-2 | .
TGTGCCAGCACAACAGGGGGCAGAAACACCATATATTTT | CASTTGGRNTIYF | TRBV28 | . | TRBJ1-3 | TRBD1
TGTGCCAGCAGCTTGGAGGCGGGACTAGGAAGAACCGGGGAGCTGTTTTTT | CASSLEAGLGRTGELFF | TRBV5-4 | . | TRBJ2-2 | TRBD2
TGTGCCAGCAGTTACTCTCCGGCCATCTCTGGGAACACCATATATTTT | CASSYSPAISGNTIYF | TRBV6-5 | . | TRBJ1-3 | .
TGTGCCAGCAGCCCCCCCGCCGGCGGGGGGGCGTATACGCAGTATTTT | CASSPPAGGGAYTQYF | TRBV7-9 | . | TRBJ2-3 | TRBD2
TGTGCCAGCAGTTACAAGAGGACAGGGCCCTACGAGCAGTACTTC | CASSYKRTGPYEQYF | TRBV6-5 | . | TRBJ2-7 | TRBD1
TGTGCCAGCACCCCCAGCGGGGGGGGTCGGGATACGCAGTATTTT | CASTPSGGGRDTQYF | TRBV28 | . | TRBJ2-3 | TRBD2
TGTGCCAGCAGCTTAGCCGGGGACGTGGTAGGCATTCAGTACTTC | CASSLAGDVVGIQYF | TRBV7-2 | many | TRBJ2-4 | .
TGCAGCGTGCGACAGGGAAGGGGCTCCTACGAGCAGTACTTC | CSVRQGRGSYEQYF | TRBV29-1 | . | TRBJ2-7 | TRBD1
TGCGCCAGCAGCTTGGCTAGGGACAGGGGAAACACCATATATTTT | CASSLARDRGNTIYF | TRBV5-1 | . | TRBJ1-3 | TRBD1
TGTGCCAGCACCCGACAGGATAACTATGGCTACACCTTC | CASTRQDNYGYTF | TRBV6-1 | once | TRBJ1-2 | .
TGTGCCAGCCAGGGTGAATCCTATAATTCACCCCTCCACTTT | CASQGESYNSPLHF | TRBV2 | . | TRBJ1-6 | .
TGCGCCAGCAGCTTGGAGGGAGGTGAAAAACTGTTTTTT | CASSLEGGEKLFF | TRBV5-1 | . | TRBJ1-4 | .
TGTGCCAGCAGTTTTAGGCTACAGGGGTGGGAGAATTCACCCCTCCACTTT | CASSFRLQGWENSPLHF | TRBV27 | few | TRBJ1-6 | TRBD1
TGTGCCAGCTCACCATCGGAAGCAGTAGCGGGAGTTTTTGACCAGTTCTTC | CASSPSEAVAGVFDQFF | TRBV18 | once | TRBJ2-1 | TRBD2
TGCAGCGCTTCGGGGACAGTACTCACCGGGGAGCTGTTTTTT | CSASGTVLTGELFF | TRBV29-1 | few | TRBJ2-2 | TRBD1
TGTGCCTGGAGTTTCAATGAAAAACTGTTTTTT | CAWSFNEKLFF | TRBV30 | . | TRBJ1-4 | .
TGTGCCAGCAGCGCACGAGGGGCATTTGGCTACACCTTC | CASSARGAFGYTF | TRBV25-1 | . | TRBJ1-2 | .
TGTGCCTGGAGTGTACGGGGGGAGGACGAGCAGTACTTC | CAWSVRGEDEQYF | TRBV30 | . | TRBJ2-7 | TRBD2
TGTGCCAGCAGCTTTGGTCGCGGAAACCTTAACTATGGCTACACCTTC | CASSFGRGNLNYGYTF | TRBV11-2 | . | TRBJ1-2 | .
TGTGCCAGCAGCTTCCGGGACGCCCAGCCCCAGCATTTT | CASSFRDAQPQHF | TRBV7-2 | . | TRBJ1-5 | .
TGTGCCAGCAGTTACCCCGGACAGGGGTACACTGAAGCTTTCTTT | CASSYPGQGYTEAFF | TRBV6-5 | . | TRBJ1-1 | TRBD1
TGCGCCAGCAGCCAAGATCTTCAGGAACCCTCCTACGAGCAGTACTTC | CASSQDLQEPSYEQYF | TRBV4-3 | . | TRBJ2-7 | .
TGTGCCACCAGCGGTGGGAAAATGGGGGAGCAATATGGCTACACCTTC | CATSGGKMGEQYGYTF | TRBV15 | . | TRBJ1-2 | .
TGTGCCAGCAGTTTTCCAGGCCCAGGGGGGACTGAAGCTTTCTTT | CASSFPGPGGTEAFF | TRBV6-2/TRBV6-3 | . | TRBJ1-1 | TRBD1
TGTGCCAGCAGTTTATACGGAGGGGGCCCCTACGAGCAGTACTTC | CASSLYGGGPYEQYF | TRBV27 | . | TRBJ2-7 | .
TGTGCCAGCAGCCAAGGTTCGAAGCGGGGGAGGTGGCAAGAGACCCAGTACTTC | CASSQGSKRGRWQETQYF | TRBV14 | . | TRBJ2-5 | TRBD2